The 15 T cell receptor beta chains listed next were all sequenced from one sample in a study of OX40 agonist ivuxolimab in advanced cancers. The assay was immunoSEQ multiplex PCR, and TCRdb's table has in-frame clones only and misses some. The sample consists of tens of thousands of clones, about nine tenths of them appearing once. The sample was CD4+ or CD8+ T cells sorted from blood, taken in a trial of the OX40 agonist ivuxolimab. These receptors all come from an adult with an advanced solid tumor such as melanoma, head and neck, liver or kidney cancer.

The chain joins TRBV4-1 to TRBJ2-1; 11 positions agree with TRBD2. The J segment lost 5 bases and the V segment lost 7 bases, leaving 10 bases of the junction unmatched. The CDR3 loop spans 16 amino acids. CDR1 and CDR2 (germline): MGHRA, YSYEKL. The chain's CDR3 is CASTELAGGPHNEQFF. The CDR3 DNA sequence: TGCGCCAGCACCGAATTAGCGGGGGGGCCCCACAATGAGCAGTTCTTC.

The genes are TRBV2 and TRBJ2-7, with TRBD1 matching 7 bases. From germline, CDR1 is SNHLY and CDR2 FYNNEI. The CDR3 covers 12 residues. V lost 7 bases and J lost 6; bases outside the gene matches: 6. In nucleotides, the CDR3 is TGTGCCAGCATGAGGGGGCCCGCCGAGCAGTACTTC. Translated, it gives CASMRGPAEQYF.

The chain uses TRBV4-2 and TRBJ2-3, with 8 bases lining up with TRBD2. The CDR3 contains 18 residues. Trimming took 0 bases from V and 4 from J; bases not matched to a gene: 12. CDR1 and CDR2 (germline): LGHNA, YNFKEQ. The CDR3 bases are TGTGCCAGCAGCCAAGAAGCGGGAGTCAACCCTCGCGCAGATACGCAGTATTTT. It codes for CASSQEAGVNPRADTQYF.

J is TRBJ2-7 and V is TRBV5-1; 8 nucleotides agree with TRBD1. The germline V gene has CDR1 SGHRS and CDR2 YFSETQ. Trimming took 4 bases from V and 5 from J; bases not matched to a gene: 11. This CDR3 spans 15 amino acids. The CDR3, as DNA: TGCGCCAGCAGCCCCCGACAGGGGATGGTTCACGAGCAGTACTTC. Protein: CASSPRQGMVHEQYF.

This chain joins TRBV5-5 and TRBJ1-3; TRBD1 agrees at 9 bases. CDR3 size: 14 residues. Trimming removed 3 bases from V and 8 bases from J; junction bases left unmatched: 6. The germline V gene has CDR1 SGHKS and CDR2 YYEKEE (reference sequence). The DNA of the CDR3 is TGTGCCAGCAGCTGGGGACAGGGTATGGACACCATATATTTT. Its protein is CASSWGQGMDTIYF. Full variable domain (missing parts from reference TRBV5-5 and TRBJ1-3): DAGVTQSPTHLIKTRGQQVTLRCSPISGHKSVSWYQQVLGQGPQFIFQYYEKEERGRGNFPDRFSARQFPNYSSELNVNALLLGDSALYLCASSWGQGMDTIYFGEGSWLTVV.

The V and J genes are TRBV7-9 and TRBJ2-7; TRBD2 is a possible D gene (6 bases). The CDR3 consists of 15 residues. V was clipped by 5 bases and J by 5 bases, with 19 bases between them. Germline V gene sequence: CDR1 SEHNR, CDR2 FQNEAQ (reference sequence). The CDR3 loop reads CASSGPPGLSHEQYF. The CDR3, as DNA: TGTGCCAGCAGCGGACCGCCGGGACTCAGTCACGAGCAGTACTTC. Based on the CDR3 plus reference TRBV7-9 and TRBJ2-7, the full variable domain is DTGVSQNPRHKITKRGQNVTFRCDPISEHNRLYWYRQTLGQGPEFLTYFQNEAQLEKSRLLSDRFSAERPKGSFSTLEIQRTEQGDSAMYLCASSGPPGLSHEQYFGPGTRLTVT.

J is TRBJ1-2 and V is TRBV4-1; the D gene is possibly TRBD1 (5 bases). Germline CDR1 is MGHRA and CDR2 is YSYEKL. Trimming cost V 4 bases and J 4 bases, with 13 bases left between them. The CDR3 sequence is 14 residues long. CDR3 coding DNA: TGCGCCAGCAGCCCACGTGGGACCTCCTATGGCTACACCTTC. Its protein is CASSPRGTSYGYTF.

V is TRBV5-4 and J is TRBJ1-3; D not certain. V dropped 0 bases and J dropped 3 bases, with 1 base sitting between them. The CDR3 extends over 12 amino acids. From germline, CDR1 is SGHNT and CDR2 YYREEE (reference sequence). CDR3 protein: CASSLDGNTIYF. DNA for the CDR3: TGTGCCAGCAGCTTGGATGGAAACACCATATATTTT.

This chain connects TRBV21-1 to TRBJ1-5; TRBD1 is the table's D call, not checked against the DNA. TRBV21-1 is assigned pseudogene status. This CDR3 contains 15 residues. The CDR3 here is CASSKGGTGDQPQHF. CDR3 nucleotide sequence: TGTGCCAGCAGCAAAGGGGGGACAGGGGATCAGCCCCAGCATTTT.

The V call is TRBV2, the J call TRBJ2-7, with a possible D match to TRBD1 (5 bases). Germline CDR1 and CDR2: SNHLY and FYNNEI. V gave up 7 bases and J gave up 0 bases, with 10 bases separating them. The CDR3 is 13 amino acids. The CDR3 is CASNAGPSYEQYF. As DNA, the CDR3 is TGTGCCAGCAACGCAGGGCCCTCCTACGAGCAGTACTTC. The variable domain in full, with the rest retrieved from reference TRBV2 and TRBJ2-7, is EPEVTQTPSHQVTQMGQEVILRCVPISNHLYFYWYRQILGQKVEFLVSFYNNEISEKSEIFDDQFSVERPDGSNFTLKIRSTKLEDSAMYFCASNAGPSYEQYFGPGTRLTVT.

The chain couples TRBV27 to TRBJ1-5; the D is unclear. This CDR3 is 15 amino acids long. Trimming shortened V by 0 bases and J by 1 base, and 7 bases separated the two germline ends. The germline V gene has CDR1 MNHEY and CDR2 SMNVEV (reference sequence). CDR3 in amino acids: CASSLSGWSNQPQHF. The CDR3, as DNA: TGTGCCAGCAGTTTATCAGGGTGGAGCAATCAGCCCCAGCATTTT.

The genes are TRBV15 and TRBJ2-7; 7 bases are shared with TRBD2. The length of the CDR3 is 17 residues. Germline trimming cut 0 bases from V and 0 bases from J; bases unmatched to any gene: 8. CDR1 LNHNV and CDR2 YYDKDF come from the germline V gene (reference sequence). This CDR3 reads CATSRDLIGDYSYEQYF. The DNA of the CDR3 is TGTGCCACCAGCAGAGATCTTATTGGGGACTACTCCTACGAGCAGTACTTC.

Only one count was recorded for this clone. The chain uses TRBV27 and TRBJ1-1; D unresolved. V was pared by 5 bases and J by 4 bases, with 14 bases between. CDR3 length: 14 residues. Germline-derived CDR1 and CDR2 are MNHEY and SMNVEV (reference sequence). DNA of the CDR3: TGTGCCAGCAGTCAGACATTCGGGATCACTGAAGCTTTCTTT. Its translation: CASSQTFGITEAFF.

This chain uses TRBV18 with TRBJ2-7; D may be TRBD2 (5 bases). Trimming left V 2 bases short and J 1 base short, with 9 bases between. The CDR3 has 14 residues. In germline, CDR1 is KGHSH, CDR2 LQKENI. Written as DNA, the CDR3 is TGTGCCAGCTCACCAAGGACTGTTTCCTACGAGCAGTACTTC. Translation gives CASSPRTVSYEQYF. Full variable domain (rest looked up from reference TRBV18 and TRBJ2-7): NAGVMQNPRHLVRRRGQEARLRCSPMKGHSHVYWYRQLPEEGLKFMVYLQKENIIDESGMPKERFSAEFPKEGPSILRIQQVVRGDSAAYFCASSPRTVSYEQYFGPGTRLTVT.

This clone has a single count. The gene calls are TRBV4-1 and TRBJ1-1, with a possible D match to TRBD1 (6 bases). V lost 3 bases and J 4 bases, leaving 12 bases between the germline ends. The germline V gene encodes CDR1 MGHRA and CDR2 YSYEKL. The CDR3 is 14 amino acids. Here the CDR3 DNA reads TGCGCCAGCAGCCATCCAGGGGCTAGCACTGAAGCTTTCTTT. Translation: CASSHPGASTEAFF.